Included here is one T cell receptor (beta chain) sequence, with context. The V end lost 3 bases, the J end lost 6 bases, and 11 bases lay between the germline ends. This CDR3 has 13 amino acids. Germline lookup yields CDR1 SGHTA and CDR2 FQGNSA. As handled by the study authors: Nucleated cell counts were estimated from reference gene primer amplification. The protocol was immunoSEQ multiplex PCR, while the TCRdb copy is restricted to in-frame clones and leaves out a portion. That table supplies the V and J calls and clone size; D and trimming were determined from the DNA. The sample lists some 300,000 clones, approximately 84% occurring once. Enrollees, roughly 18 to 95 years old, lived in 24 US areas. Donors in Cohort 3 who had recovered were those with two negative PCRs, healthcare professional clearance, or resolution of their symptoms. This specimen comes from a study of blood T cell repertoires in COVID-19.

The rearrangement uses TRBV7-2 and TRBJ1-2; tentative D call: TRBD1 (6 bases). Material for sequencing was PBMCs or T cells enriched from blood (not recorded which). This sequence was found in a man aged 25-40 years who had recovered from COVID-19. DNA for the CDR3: TGTGCCAGCAGCTTGGACAGAAGGGATGGCTACACCTTC. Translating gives CASSLDRRDGYTF.